The T cell receptor beta chain described here comes from a study of T cell repertoires in cytomegalovirus infection. Across the study: Recently identified HLA-C-restricted CMV epitopes were among the peptides used. Indications came from public TCR beta signatures; they pointed to CMV infection and to a matching HLA type. Study findings and constraints: Based on cumulative public TCR beta family frequency, carriers of CMV plus the relevant HLA were identified. CMV-specific HLA-C-restricted TCR beta clonotypes dominated the ex vivo response.

TCRdb re-analysed the reads in MiXCR, keeping a single row per CDR3 protein. The sample lists some 310,000 distinct CDR3 sequences; more than 20% were seen once. For this clonotype: Antigen unknown.

The sample in question was cultured PBMCs, obtained from culture after CMV antigen stimulation. The sequence was collected from a human donor in good health (CMV status not recorded). Some clones in this sample may be carry-over from other donors' samples.

As DNA, the CDR3 is TGCGCCAGCAGCCAATCTAGCGGGGGCCTCGAGCAGTACTTC. Its protein is CASSQSSGGLEQYF. This sequence joins TRBV4-1 and TRBJ2-7, with 10 bases identical to TRBD2. Germline V CDR1 and CDR2: MGHRA, YSYEKL. J lost 6 bases, V lost 2 bases, and 4 bases had no gene match. CDR3 length equals 14 residues.